This TCR beta chain was sequenced during a study of response to subunit inactivated influenza vaccine. General study results and limits: Authors proposed each seasonal influenza vaccination draws in few new T cells.

Germline lookup yields CDR1 SEHNR and CDR2 FQNEAQ (reference sequence). This CDR3 spans 16 amino acids. The ends were cut back, 4 bases at V and 4 bases at J, with 19 bases in the middle. A single record per CDR3 protein comes from TCRdb applying MiXCR to the RT-PCR reads. The sample shows 150,000 or so distinct CDR3 sequences, roughly a tenth of them seen only once. In this sample, this clonotype turned up many times. Antigen specificity is unknown. The sequence derives from a man in his fifties or sixties who received an inactivated influenza vaccine. The genes are TRBV7-9 and TRBJ1-1; a weak D match, TRBD1 (6 bases). Sequences were derived from non-naive T cells sorted from PBMCs, sampled about 6 weeks after vaccination. The CDR3: CASSSPGGSGATEAFF. The CDR3 nucleotides are TGTGCCAGCAGCTCACCGGGGGGGTCAGGGGCCACTGAAGCTTTCTTT.